The 26 T cell receptor beta chains below were found in one sample sequenced in a study of monozygotic twins with inflammatory bowel disease. From the 5' RACE reads, TCRdb lists one entry per CDR3 protein and no DNA. The specimen's table records approximately 150,000 distinct CDR3 sequences. The material sequenced was blood. These receptors all stem from a human donor with ulcerative colitis or Crohn's disease, or a healthy co-twin of an affected twin (not recorded which).

The chain employs TRBV5-1 and TRBJ2-3; TCRdb designates TRBD2, a call that cannot be tested without DNA. The germline CDR1 and CDR2 sequences are SGHRS and YFSETQ. CDR3 length: 17 amino acids. CDR3: CASSPGRAGGPTDTQYF.

The chain is built from TRBV20-1 and TRBJ1-5. There are 15 residues in the CDR3. Germline V gene lookup returns CDR1 DFQATT and CDR2 SNEGSKA (reference sequence). CDR3 sequence reads: CSARDSRVRNQPQHF.

The chain couples TRBV5-1 to TRBJ2-1. The CDR3 contains 14 residues. Germline-derived CDR1 and CDR2 are SGHRS and YFSETQ. The CDR3 is CASSLPGAYNEQFF. Together with reference TRBV5-1 and TRBJ2-1, the CDR3 gives the full variable domain: KAGVTQTPRYLIKTRGQQVTLSCSPISGHRSVSWYQQTPGQGLQFLFEYFSETQRNKGNFPGRFSGRQFSNSRSEMNVSTLELGDSALYLCASSLPGAYNEQFFGPGTRLTVL.

The V gene is TRBV3-1, the J gene TRBJ1-1. The CDR3 runs to 14 residues. Germline assignment: CDR1 LGHDT and CDR2 YNNKEL (reference sequence). This chain's CDR3 is CASSQGLLGTEAFF. Full variable domain (remainder filled in from reference TRBV3-1 and TRBJ1-1): DTAVSQTPKYLVTQMGNDKSIKCEQNLGHDTMYWYKQDSKKFLKIMFSYNNKELIINETVPNRFSPKSPDKAHLNLHINSLELGDSAVYFCASSQGLLGTEAFFGQGTRLTVV.

The chain recombines TRBV12-3 or TRBV12-4 with TRBJ1-6. The CDR3 runs to 14 residues. CDR3 region: CASSPVGSNSPLHF.

This chain joins TRBV7-2 and TRBJ2-7; lacking DNA, the TRBD2 call made by TCRdb goes unchecked. The CDR3 extends over 14 amino acids. CDR1 is SGHTA and CDR2 is FQGNSA in the germline V gene. CDR3: CASSARLAGYEQYF.

The chain's CDR3 is CASSQDRGSGLNTEAFF. The V call is TRBV4-3, the J call TRBJ1-1. CDR1 and CDR2 from the germline V gene are LGHNA and YSLEER. The CDR3 has 17 residues.

The V and J genes are TRBV7-9 and TRBJ2-5; TCRdb selects TRBD1, and the lack of DNA leaves this call unchecked. CDR1 and CDR2 from the germline V gene are SEHNR and FQNEAQ (reference sequence). This CDR3 has 16 residues. CDR3 sequence: CASSRTVDRGGETQYF.

This rearrangement joins TRBV7-2 to TRBJ2-5; TCRdb gives TRBD2 as the D gene, but with no DNA this cannot be confirmed. Looked up from germline, CDR1 is SGHTA and CDR2 is FQGNSA. There are 14 residues in the CDR3. This chain's CDR3 is CASSYDSASETQYF.

The chain links TRBV7-8 to TRBJ2-1. The CDR3 has 12 residues. Germline CDR1 and CDR2: SGHVS and FQNEAQ. CDR3 sequence reads: CASHKIHNEQFF.

The chain employs TRBV24-1 and TRBJ1-5; without DNA, the TCRdb call of TRBD1 cannot be checked. The CDR3 contains 15 residues. In germline, CDR1 is KGHDR, CDR2 SFDVKD. The CDR3 here is CATSDSQGVNQPQHF.

The rearrangement joins TRBV7-7 to TRBJ2-7; TCRdb's D gene call, TRBD1, goes unchecked for lack of DNA. The germline CDR1 and CDR2 sequences are SSHAT and FNYEAQ (reference sequence). This CDR3 is built from 13 residues. The CDR3 sequence is CASSLDRGNEQYF.

The V and J genes are TRBV21-1 and TRBJ1-2. TRBV21-1 is a pseudogene locus. This CDR3 contains 13 residues. The CDR3 spells CASPEGGEYDYTF.

The chain has TRBV12-3 or TRBV12-4 and TRBJ2-2; TCRdb outputs TRBD2, but without DNA this stays unchecked. This CDR3 region has 14 residues. CDR3 amino acids: CASNGGPNTGELFF.

The chain has TRBV5-1 and TRBJ2-7; TCRdb's D call, TRBD1, is unchecked because there is no DNA. Germline loops: CDR1 SGHRS, CDR2 YFSETQ. The CDR3 runs to 15 residues. The CDR3 protein is CASRQTDRGAYEQYF.

The J gene is TRBJ2-3, the V gene TRBV27. The CDR3 loop spans 12 amino acids. Germline lookup yields CDR1 MNHEY and CDR2 SMNVEV (reference sequence). The CDR3 is CASRDLTDTQYF.

This chain joins TRBV20-1 and TRBJ1-6; the D gene TCRdb calls, TRBD1, cannot be checked with no DNA. There are 15 residues in the CDR3. CDR1 and CDR2 (germline): DFQATT, SNEGSKA (reference sequence). CDR3 sequence reads: CSAKVPQGAPSTLHF.

The chain combines TRBV5-5 with TRBJ2-3; TCRdb proposes TRBD2, but this gene call is untestable without DNA. The CDR3 extends over 16 amino acids. Germline V gives CDR1 SGHKS, CDR2 YYEKEE (reference sequence). The CDR3 here is CASSLRLAGYTDTQYF.

The chain uses TRBV20-1 and TRBJ2-1; the D call of TRBD2 rests on TCRdb alone, since no DNA is present to check it. In germline, CDR1 is DFQATT, CDR2 SNEGSKA (reference sequence). The CDR3 consists of 18 residues. The CDR3 sequence: CSARSPVGLAGGFNEQFF.

J is TRBJ2-1 and V is TRBV20-1; TCRdb gives TRBD2 as the D gene, but with no DNA this cannot be confirmed. CDR1 is DFQATT, CDR2 SNEGSKA, per germline (reference sequence). This CDR3 is built from 18 residues. Here the CDR3 reads CSARRLAGGLSSYNEQFF.

The chain carries TRBV6-4 and TRBJ1-2; the TRBD1 assignment by TCRdb is unverifiable without DNA. The CDR3 is 15 amino acids. The germline gives CDR1 MRHNA, CDR2 SNTAGT. The CDR3 sequence: CASSLDREANYGYTF.

The rearrangement uses TRBV6-2 or TRBV6-3 and TRBJ1-1. The germline V gene encodes CDR1 MNHEY and CDR2 SVGEGT. This CDR3 contains 13 residues. CDR3 region: CASSYGRITEAFF.

The CDR3 sequence is CASSTDLVTSGSYNEQFF. V and J are TRBV19 and TRBJ2-1; TCRdb selects TRBD2, and the lack of DNA leaves this call unchecked. This CDR3 is built from 18 residues. Germline loops: CDR1 LNHDA, CDR2 SQIVND (reference sequence).

The chain combines TRBV7-9 with TRBJ2-1; as DNA is missing, the TRBD1 call by TCRdb cannot be tested. The CDR3 consists of 12 residues. Germline V gene sequence: CDR1 SEHNR, CDR2 FQNEAQ (reference sequence). The CDR3 here is CASRPGGGEQFF.

The chain recombines TRBV15 with TRBJ1-5; the TCRdb call, TRBD1, lacks DNA for checking. This CDR3 is built from 16 residues. Germline CDR1 and CDR2: LNHNV and YYDKDF (reference sequence). CDR3 protein: CATSRDLGRDSQPQHF.

The rearrangement links TRBV5-1 to TRBJ1-4. CDR1 and CDR2 (germline): SGHRS, YFSETQ. This CDR3 contains 15 residues. The CDR3 sequence: CASSSDSPTNEKLFF.